This T cell receptor (beta chain) was recovered during a study of control samples from healthy donors and cancer patients. TCRdb's copy holds only in-frame clones and misses some; the assay was immunoSEQ multiplex PCR. The repertoire includes some 51,000 clones, approximately 86% of them detected once, and approximately 3.8% sits in the top ten. This CDR3 spans 13 amino acids. Germline values: CDR1 SGDLS, CDR2 YYNGEE. Trimming left V 0 bases short and J 5 bases short, with 5 bases between. The V call is TRBV9, the J call TRBJ2-2; unclear D gene. The TCR was taken from a man in his forties or fifties in good health. Sequencing was done on a sample of blood. CDR3 in amino acids: CASSVVGTGELFF. The CDR3, as DNA: TGTGCCAGCAGCGTAGTGGGAACCGGGGAGCTGTTTTTT.